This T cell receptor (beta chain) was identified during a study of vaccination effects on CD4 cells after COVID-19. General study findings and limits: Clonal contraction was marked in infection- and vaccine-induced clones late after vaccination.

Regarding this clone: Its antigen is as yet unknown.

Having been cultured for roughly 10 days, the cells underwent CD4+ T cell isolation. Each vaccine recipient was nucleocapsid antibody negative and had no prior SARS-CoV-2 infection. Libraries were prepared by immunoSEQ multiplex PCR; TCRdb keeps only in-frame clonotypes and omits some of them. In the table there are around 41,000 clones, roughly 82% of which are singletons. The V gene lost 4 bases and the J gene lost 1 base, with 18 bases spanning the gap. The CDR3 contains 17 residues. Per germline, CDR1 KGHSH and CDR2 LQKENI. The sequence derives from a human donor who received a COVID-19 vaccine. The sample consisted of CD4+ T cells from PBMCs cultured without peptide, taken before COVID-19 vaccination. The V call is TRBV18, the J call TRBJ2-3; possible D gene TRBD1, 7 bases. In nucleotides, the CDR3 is TGTGCCAGCTCACTTACCCAGGGGGGCGGCGGCACAGATACGCAGTATTTT. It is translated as CASSLTQGGGGTDTQYF.